This is a list of T cell receptor beta chains from one sample in a study of T cell responses to AZD1222 COVID-19 vaccine. Generated by immunoSEQ multiplex PCR, the TCRdb table keeps only in-frame clones and is missing some. The sample holds approximately 130,000 clones; 89% are singletons and the top ten take around a tenth. The sequencing here drew on peripheral blood, taken 28 days after the second AZD1222 dose. All receptors come from an adult who received the AZD1222 COVID-19 vaccine. Both conserved end residues are part of each CDR3.

TRBJ2-7,TRBV6-2/TRBV6-3,CASSYRDRGSHEQYF
TRBJ2-7,TRBV20-1,CSASREASYEQYF
TRBJ1-5,TRBV2,CASDRGGSNQPQHF
TRBJ2-1,TRBV5-6,CASSSSGRSYNEQFF
TRBJ1-2,TRBV5-6,CASSLGDRVSYGYTF
TRBJ1-5,TRBV6-1,CASSERTGGGNQPQHF
TRBJ1-5,TRBV21-1,CASSKALAGRLNQPQHF
TRBJ2-2,TRBV29-1,CSVFLGPGELFF
TRBJ1-5,TRBV2,CASTRTGGDQPQHF
TRBJ1-1,TRBV10-3,CAISDGWNTEAFF
TRBJ2-3,TRBV10-2,CASSLAPPDTQYF
TRBJ2-1,TRBV28,CASSSGLAGSDEQFF
TRBJ1-2,TRBV20-1,CSARDLTTTF
TRBJ2-3,TRBV19,CASPRTVNTDTQYF
TRBJ2-7,TRBV12-5,CASGPRTSGEVYEQYF
TRBJ2-7,TRBV7-2,CASSLQSNSYEQYF
TRBJ1-1,TRBV6-5,CASSPSDGYTEAFF
TRBJ1-6,TRBV27,CASSFRGGNSPLHF
TRBJ1-5,TRBV3-1/TRBV3-2,CASSQEAGVGKQPQHF
TRBJ2-7,TRBV5-6,CASSLSRIEQYF
TRBJ1-2,TRBV5-6,CASSFDSVGNYGYTF
TRBJ2-3,TRBV5-1,CASSLSLAGADTQYF
TRBJ2-2,TRBV11-2,CASSPSWAGTGELFF
TRBJ2-7,TRBV19,CASSIELAGVGYEQYF
TRBJ2-2,TRBV9,CASSVAGHPGANTGELFF
TRBJ1-3,TRBV6-5,CASSSGGQPRNTIYF
TRBJ2-3,TRBV18,CASSPGDTQYF
TRBJ2-7,TRBV15,CATSWASGPYEQYF
TRBJ1-5,TRBV19,CASSIDRVWNQPQHF
TRBJ2-7,TRBV5-8,CASSYRTAGEQYF
TRBJ1-2,TRBV4-1,CASSQGNYGYTF
TRBJ2-2,TRBV30,CAWGPGVRTGELFF
TRBJ1-1,TRBV2,CASSEFGSNTEAFF
TRBJ1-2,TRBV6-1,CASSAPGQGRIYGYTF
TRBJ1-4,TRBV5-1,CASSLAGRQGVEKLFF
TRBJ1-4,TRBV7-2,CASRTSQGGEKLFF
TRBJ2-1,TRBV10-3,CAIRPMGQEQFF
TRBJ2-1,TRBV10-2,CASSEWAGGYNEQFF
TRBJ1-2,TRBV5-1,CASSLEVRRGNYGYTF
TRBJ2-7,TRBV6-5,CASSRTSADAYEQYF
TRBJ2-1,TRBV12-5,CASGLVLGQPLNEQFF
TRBJ2-3,TRBV5-1,CASSLGGPVGDTQYF
TRBJ1-2,TRBV7-9,CASSLGGQTRVLYGYTF
TRBJ1-2,TRBV4-1,CASSQDQQAGYGYTF
TRBJ2-7,TRBV4-1,CASSPRDRAGEQYF
TRBJ2-1,TRBV7-2,CASSPQGSGYEQFF